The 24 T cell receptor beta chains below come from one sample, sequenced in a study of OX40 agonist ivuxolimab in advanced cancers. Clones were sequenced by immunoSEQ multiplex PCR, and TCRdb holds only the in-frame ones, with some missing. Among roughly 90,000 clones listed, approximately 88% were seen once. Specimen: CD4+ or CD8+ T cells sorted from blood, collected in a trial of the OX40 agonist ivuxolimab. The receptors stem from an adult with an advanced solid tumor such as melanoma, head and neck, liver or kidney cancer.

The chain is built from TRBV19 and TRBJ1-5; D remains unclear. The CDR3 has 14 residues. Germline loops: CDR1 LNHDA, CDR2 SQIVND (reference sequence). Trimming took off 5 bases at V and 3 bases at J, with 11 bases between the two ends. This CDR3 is CASSLRNINQPQHF. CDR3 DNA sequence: TGTGCCAGTAGTCTCAGAAATATCAATCAGCCCCAGCATTTT.

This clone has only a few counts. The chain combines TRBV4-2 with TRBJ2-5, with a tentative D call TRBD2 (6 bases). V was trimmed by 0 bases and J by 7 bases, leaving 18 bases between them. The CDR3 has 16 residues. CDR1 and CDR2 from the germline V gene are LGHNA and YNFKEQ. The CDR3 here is CASSQDLEGSSVTQYF. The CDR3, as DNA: TGTGCCAGCAGCCAAGATTTGGAGGGGAGTAGTGTGACCCAGTACTTC.

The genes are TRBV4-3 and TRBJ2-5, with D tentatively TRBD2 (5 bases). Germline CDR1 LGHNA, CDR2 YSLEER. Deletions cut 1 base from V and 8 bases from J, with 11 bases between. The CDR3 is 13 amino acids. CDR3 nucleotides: TGCGCCAGCAGCCAAGGGCCAAGCGGTACCCAGTACTTC. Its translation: CASSQGPSGTQYF.

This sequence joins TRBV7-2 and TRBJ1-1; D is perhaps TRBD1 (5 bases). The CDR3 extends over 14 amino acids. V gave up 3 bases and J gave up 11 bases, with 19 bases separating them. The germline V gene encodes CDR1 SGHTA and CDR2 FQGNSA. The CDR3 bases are TGTGCCAGCAGCTTTCAACGACCGCAGGGATGGGCTTTCTTT. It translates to CASSFQRPQGWAFF.

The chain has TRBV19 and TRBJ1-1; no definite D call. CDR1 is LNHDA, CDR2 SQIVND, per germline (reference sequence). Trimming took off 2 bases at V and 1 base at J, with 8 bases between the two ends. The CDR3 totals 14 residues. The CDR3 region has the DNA TGTGCCAGTAGTATATCTGGGGAGAACACTGAAGCTTTCTTT. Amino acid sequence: CASSISGENTEAFF.

CDR3 amino acids: CASSVDRVGYTF. CDR3 nucleotide sequence: TGTGCCAGCAGCGTCGACAGGGTTGGCTACACCTTC. This chain connects TRBV7-9 to TRBJ1-2, with 7 bases aligning to TRBD1. Unmatched junction bases numbered 4, after V lost 5 bases and J lost 7 bases. The CDR3 has 12 amino acids. Germline CDR1 SEHNR, CDR2 FQNEAQ (reference sequence).

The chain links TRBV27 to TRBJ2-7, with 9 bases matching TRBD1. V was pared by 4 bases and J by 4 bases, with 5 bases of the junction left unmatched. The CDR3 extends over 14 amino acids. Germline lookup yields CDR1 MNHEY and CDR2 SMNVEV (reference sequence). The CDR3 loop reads CASSSRQGGYEQYF. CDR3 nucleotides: TGTGCCAGCAGTTCCCGACAGGGGGGGTACGAGCAGTACTTC.

Here the CDR3 reads CTSSSSGTSDPRGAKNIQYF. CDR3 bases: TGCACCAGCAGCAGTAGCGGGACTAGCGATCCCCGGGGGGCCAAAAACATTCAGTACTTC. The chain is built from TRBV1 and TRBJ2-4; the D call of TRBD2 is as the table states it, not checked on the DNA. TRBV1 is recorded as a pseudogene. The CDR3 contains 20 residues.

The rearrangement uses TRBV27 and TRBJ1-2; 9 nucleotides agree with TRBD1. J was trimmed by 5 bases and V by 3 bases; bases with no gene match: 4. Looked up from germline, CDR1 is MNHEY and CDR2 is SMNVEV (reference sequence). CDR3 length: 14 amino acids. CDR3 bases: TGTGCCAGCAGTTTCTCGGGACAGGGATATGGCTACACCTTC. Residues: CASSFSGQGYGYTF.

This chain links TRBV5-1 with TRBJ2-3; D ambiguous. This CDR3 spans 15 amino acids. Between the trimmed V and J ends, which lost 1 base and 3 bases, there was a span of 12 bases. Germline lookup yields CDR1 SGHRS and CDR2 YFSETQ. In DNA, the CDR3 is TGCGCCAGCAGCTTGAGTAGTTTTAGAACAGATACGCAGTATTTT. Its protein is CASSLSSFRTDTQYF.

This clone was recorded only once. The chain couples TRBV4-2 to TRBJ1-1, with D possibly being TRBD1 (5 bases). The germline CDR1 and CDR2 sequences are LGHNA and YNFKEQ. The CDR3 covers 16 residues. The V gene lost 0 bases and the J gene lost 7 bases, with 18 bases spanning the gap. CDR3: CASSQDFGRETGEAFF. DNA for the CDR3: TGTGCCAGCAGCCAAGATTTCGGCAGGGAGACCGGTGAAGCTTTCTTT.

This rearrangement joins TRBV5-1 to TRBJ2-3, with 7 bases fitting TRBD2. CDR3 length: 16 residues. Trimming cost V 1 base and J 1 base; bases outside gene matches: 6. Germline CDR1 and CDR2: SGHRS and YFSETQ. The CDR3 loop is CASSLLGGRGTDTQYF. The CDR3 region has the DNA TGCGCCAGCAGCTTGTTGGGCGGGAGAGGCACAGATACGCAGTATTTT.

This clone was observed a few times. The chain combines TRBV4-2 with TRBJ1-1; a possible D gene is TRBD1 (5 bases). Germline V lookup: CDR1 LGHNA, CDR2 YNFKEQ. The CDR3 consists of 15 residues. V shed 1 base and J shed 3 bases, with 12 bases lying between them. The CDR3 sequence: CASSQVSGRDTEAFF. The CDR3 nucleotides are TGTGCCAGCAGCCAAGTGTCGGGGCGGGACACTGAAGCTTTCTTT.

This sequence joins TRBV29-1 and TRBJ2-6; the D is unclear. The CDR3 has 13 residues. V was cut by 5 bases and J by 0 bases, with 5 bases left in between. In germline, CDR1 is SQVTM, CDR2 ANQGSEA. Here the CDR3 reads CSVSSSGANVLTF. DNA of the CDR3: TGCAGCGTTAGTAGCTCTGGGGCCAACGTCCTGACTTTC.

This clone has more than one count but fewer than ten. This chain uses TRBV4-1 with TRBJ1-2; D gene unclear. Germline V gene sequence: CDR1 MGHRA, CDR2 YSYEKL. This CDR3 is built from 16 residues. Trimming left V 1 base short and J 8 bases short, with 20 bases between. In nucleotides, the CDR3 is TGCGCCAGCAGCCAAGGAACTATAAATCTCTATCGGGGCTACACCTTC. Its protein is CASSQGTINLYRGYTF.

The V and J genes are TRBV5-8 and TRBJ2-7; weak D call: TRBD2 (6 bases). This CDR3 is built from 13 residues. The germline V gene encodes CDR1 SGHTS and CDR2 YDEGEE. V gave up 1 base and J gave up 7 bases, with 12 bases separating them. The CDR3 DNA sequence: TGTGCCAGCAGCTTGTGGAGGGCGGGGGAGCAGTACTTC. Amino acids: CASSLWRAGEQYF.

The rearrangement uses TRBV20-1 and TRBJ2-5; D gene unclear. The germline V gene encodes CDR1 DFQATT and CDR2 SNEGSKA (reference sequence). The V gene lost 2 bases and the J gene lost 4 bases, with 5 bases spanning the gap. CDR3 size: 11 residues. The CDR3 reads CSARPPETQYF. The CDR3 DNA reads TGCAGTGCTAGACCTCCAGAGACCCAGTACTTC.

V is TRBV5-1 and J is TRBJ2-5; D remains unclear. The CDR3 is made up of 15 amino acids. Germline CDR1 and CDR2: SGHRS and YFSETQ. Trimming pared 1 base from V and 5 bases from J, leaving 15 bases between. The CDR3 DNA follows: TGCGCCAGCAGCTTGCGGCCTACTGGTGAGGAGACCCAGTACTTC. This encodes CASSLRPTGEETQYF.

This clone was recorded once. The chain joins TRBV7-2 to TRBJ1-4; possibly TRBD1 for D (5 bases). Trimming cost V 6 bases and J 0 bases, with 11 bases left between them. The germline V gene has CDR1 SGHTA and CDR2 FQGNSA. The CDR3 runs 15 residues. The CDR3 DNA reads TGTGCCAGCAGTTTCGACAGATCAACTAATGAAAAACTGTTTTTT. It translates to CASSFDRSTNEKLFF. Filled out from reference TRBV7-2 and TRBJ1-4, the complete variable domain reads GAGVSQSPSNKVTEKGKDVELRCDPISGHTALYWYRQSLGQGLEFLIYFQGNSAPDKSGLPSDRFSAERTGGSVSTLTIQRTQQEDSAVYLCASSFDRSTNEKLFFGSGTQLSVL.

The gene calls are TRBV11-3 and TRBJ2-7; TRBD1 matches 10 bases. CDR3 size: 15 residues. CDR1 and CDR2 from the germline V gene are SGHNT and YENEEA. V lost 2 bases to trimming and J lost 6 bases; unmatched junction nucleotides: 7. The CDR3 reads CASSLSWTGGSEQYF. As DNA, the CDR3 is TGTGCCAGCAGCTTATCATGGACAGGGGGGAGCGAGCAGTACTTC.

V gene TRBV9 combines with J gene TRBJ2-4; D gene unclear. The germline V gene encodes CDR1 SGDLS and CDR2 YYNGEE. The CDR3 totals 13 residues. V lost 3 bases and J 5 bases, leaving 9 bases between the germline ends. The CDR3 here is CASSAGPENIQYF. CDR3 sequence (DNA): TGTGCCAGCAGCGCAGGACCGGAAAACATTCAGTACTTC. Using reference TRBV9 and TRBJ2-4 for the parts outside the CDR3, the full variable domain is DSGVTQTPKHLITATGQRVTLRCSPRSGDLSVYWYQQSLDQGLQFLIQYYNGEERAKGNILERFSAQQFPDLHSELNLSSLELGDSALYFCASSAGPENIQYFGAGTRLSVL.

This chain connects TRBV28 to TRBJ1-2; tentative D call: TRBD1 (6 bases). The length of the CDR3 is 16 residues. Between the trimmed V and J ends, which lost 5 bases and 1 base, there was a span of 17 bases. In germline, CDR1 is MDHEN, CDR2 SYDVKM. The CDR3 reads CASSPGGWGYNYGYTF. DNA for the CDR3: TGTGCCAGCAGTCCCGGGGGCTGGGGGTATAACTATGGCTACACCTTC.

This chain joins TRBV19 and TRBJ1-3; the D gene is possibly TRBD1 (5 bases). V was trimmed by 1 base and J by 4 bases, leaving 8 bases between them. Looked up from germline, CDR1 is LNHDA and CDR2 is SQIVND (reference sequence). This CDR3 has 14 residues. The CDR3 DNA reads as TGTGCCAGTAGTATAGCCGGGGACGGAAACACCATATATTTT. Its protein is CASSIAGDGNTIYF.

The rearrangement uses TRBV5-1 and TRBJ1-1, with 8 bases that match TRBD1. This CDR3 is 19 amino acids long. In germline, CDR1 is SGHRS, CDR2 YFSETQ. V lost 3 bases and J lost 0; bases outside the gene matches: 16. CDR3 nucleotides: TGCGCCAGCAGCTCCGACCTCTTGGGGCCGGGACAGGTGAACACTGAAGCTTTCTTT. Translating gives CASSSDLLGPGQVNTEAFF.